This T cell receptor (beta chain) was sequenced during a study of shared T cell receptors in the human thymus. J gave up 0 bases and V 4 bases, and 6 bases lay outside the gene matches. This CDR3 has 16 amino acids. Germline V lookup: CDR1 SGHRS, CDR2 YFSETQ. Clones were sequenced by immunoSEQ multiplex PCR, and TCRdb holds only the in-frame ones, with some missing. The data contain under 700,000 clones, about four fifths of them singletons. These sequences were also reported in another study, on human thymus T cells. Per that study: Congenital heart defects were the reason for the corrective surgery that the donors, healthy Finnish infants, were having. The thymus tissue came from resections taken during corrective heart surgery. Unrelated people showed highly overlapping thymic repertoires, related research reported.

J is TRBJ1-4 and V is TRBV5-1; 7 bases line up with TRBD1. The source is a boy under two years old with a congenital heart defect. The sample consisted of thymocytes. The CDR3 bases are TGCGCCAGCAGCCGGAAGGGGACAGCAACTAATGAAAAACTGTTTTTT. Translating it yields CASSRKGTATNEKLFF.